Sequencing of this TCR beta chain was carried out in a study of T cells after yellow fever vaccination. The V gene lost 6 bases and the J gene lost 1 base, with 12 bases spanning the gap. This CDR3 has 14 amino acids. CDR1 is WSHSY, CDR2 SAAADI, per germline. TCRdb re-derived calls from the 5' RACE reads in MiXCR, one entry per CDR3 protein. The sample records 350,000 to 550,000 distinct CDR3 sequences, 18% being singletons. This clonotype was sampled from a man younger than 30 who received the YFV17D yellow fever vaccine. Specimen: PBMCs, collected before the yellow fever booster vaccination. The gene calls are TRBV10-2 and TRBJ1-2; D is perhaps TRBD1 (5 bases). CDR3 DNA sequence: TGCGCCAGCAGATTGACAGTGGATAACTATGGCTACACCTTC. This encodes CASRLTVDNYGYTF.